These 14 T cell receptor beta chains share one sample of origin, sequenced in a study of human thymus T cells. Clones were sequenced by immunoSEQ multiplex PCR, and TCRdb holds only the in-frame ones, with some missing. The table includes about 120,000 clones, about 94% detected once. Thymic tissue was derived from resections collected during corrective heart surgery. The sequencing input was thymus tissue. The receptors stem from a boy younger than two with a congenital heart defect but otherwise immunologically healthy.

This clone was seen only once. This sequence joins TRBV4-3 and TRBJ2-3; the D gene is possibly TRBD1 (5 bases). The germline V gene encodes CDR1 LGHNA and CDR2 YSLEER. The CDR3 contains 13 residues. V lost 4 bases and J lost 5, with 10 bases in between. The CDR3 sequence: CASSPGAEDTQYF. For the CDR3, the DNA is TGCGCCAGCAGCCCTGGGGCCGAAGATACGCAGTATTTT.

The chain links TRBV4-1 to TRBJ2-7; 10 bases map to TRBD1. Looked up from germline, CDR1 is MGHRA and CDR2 is YSYEKL. J was trimmed by 0 bases and V by 3 bases; bases with no gene match: 8. The CDR3 is 17 residues long. The CDR3 nucleotides are TGCGCCAGCAGCCAGCAGGGACAGGGGCCAAGCTCCTACGAGCAGTACTTC. It codes for CASSQQGQGPSSYEQYF.

The rearrangement links TRBV10-1 to TRBJ2-7; 7 nucleotides line up with TRBD2. V gave up 6 bases and J gave up 6 bases; unmatched junction bases: 23. Per germline, CDR1 WNHNN and CDR2 SYGVQD (reference sequence). This CDR3 region has 18 residues. CDR3 loop: CASSELPGRGRVVGEQYF. Written as DNA, the CDR3 is TGCGCCAGCAGCGAACTCCCCGGAAGAGGGAGGGTGGTAGGCGAGCAGTACTTC.

The chain links TRBV14 to TRBJ2-7, with a possible D match to TRBD2 (5 bases). The CDR3 spans 15 residues. Germline-derived CDR1 and CDR2 are SGHDN and FVKESK. V gave up 0 bases and J gave up 5 bases, with 14 bases separating them. CDR3 coding DNA: TGTGCCAGCAGCCAAGATTTGGGTCGGGGAAACGAGCAGTACTTC. As protein: CASSQDLGRGNEQYF.

The V and J genes are TRBV6-5 and TRBJ2-7, with a weak D call TRBD1 (6 bases). CDR3 length: 14 amino acids. Trimming removed 6 bases from V and 1 base from J, with 13 bases in between. In germline, CDR1 is MNHEY, CDR2 SVGAGI. The CDR3 protein is CASRGGTPSYEQYF. The CDR3 DNA follows: TGTGCCAGCAGAGGGGGAACACCATCCTACGAGCAGTACTTC.

V and J are TRBV6-5 and TRBJ2-7; D might be TRBD1 (5 bases). The CDR3 runs 14 residues. Germline assignment: CDR1 MNHEY and CDR2 SVGAGI. Trimming stripped 2 bases from V and 0 bases from J, with 8 bases between. CDR3 amino acids: CASSYRDSSYEQYF. The CDR3 DNA follows: TGTGCCAGCAGTTACCGAGACAGCTCCTACGAGCAGTACTTC.

There are a few counts of this clone. The chain is built from TRBV7-3 and TRBJ1-2; unclear D gene. The CDR3 sequence is 13 residues long. V gave up 1 base and J gave up 2 bases, with 5 bases separating them. Germline V gene data show CDR1 as SGHTA and CDR2 as FQGTGA. The CDR3 DNA follows: TGTGCCAGCAGCTTAAAAGGGAACTATGGCTACACCTTC. Translation gives CASSLKGNYGYTF. The whole variable domain, remainder taken from reference TRBV7-3 and TRBJ1-2, is GAGVSQTPSNKVTEKGKYVELRCDPISGHTALYWYRQSLGQGPEFLIYFQGTGAADDSGLPNDRFFAVRPEGSVSTLKIQRTERGDSAVYLCASSLKGNYGYTFGSGTRLTVV.

The rearrangement links TRBV7-2 to TRBJ1-2; D uncertain. Germline V lookup: CDR1 SGHTA, CDR2 FQGNSA. Between the trimmed V and J ends, which lost 4 bases and 2 bases, there was a span of 11 bases. CDR3 length: 14 residues. DNA of the CDR3: TGTGCCAGCAGCTCGTCCGCCATGAACTATGGCTACACCTTC. The encoded protein is CASSSSAMNYGYTF.

This chain connects TRBV10-1 to TRBJ2-5, with 10 bases lining up with TRBD1. Germline V lookup: CDR1 WNHNN, CDR2 SYGVQD (reference sequence). The V gene end was trimmed by 6 bases and the J gene end by 3 bases; junction bases not matched to a gene: 4. The CDR3 covers 14 residues. The CDR3: CASSPGTGEETQYF. The CDR3 coding sequence is TGCGCCAGCAGCCCCGGGACAGGGGAAGAGACCCAGTACTTC.

The chain recombines TRBV4-2 with TRBJ1-6; D perhaps matches TRBD1 (5 bases). Germline V gene sequence: CDR1 LGHNA, CDR2 YNFKEQ. V was clipped by 2 bases and J by 0 bases, with 14 bases between them. This CDR3 contains 18 residues. CDR3 residues: CASSQTGPRSSYNSPLHF. The DNA for the CDR3 is TGTGCCAGCAGCCAAACGGGACCCAGGAGCTCCTATAATTCACCCCTCCACTTT.

The rearrangement links TRBV7-9 to TRBJ1-3, with no clear D. The CDR3 loop spans 17 amino acids. Per the germline V gene, CDR1 is SEHNR and CDR2 is FQNEAQ (reference sequence). The ends were cut back, 4 bases at V and 0 bases at J, with 16 bases in the middle. CDR3 amino acids: CASSSPNSSSSGNTIYF. The CDR3 region has the DNA TGTGCCAGCAGCTCGCCCAACAGTTCCAGCTCTGGAAACACCATATATTTT.

The chain has TRBV7-6 and TRBJ2-1; D is possibly TRBD1 or TRBD2 (6 bases each). Germline lookup yields CDR1 SGHVS and CDR2 FNYEAQ. V shed 7 bases and J shed 1 base, with 23 bases lying between them. This CDR3 contains 18 residues. CDR3 amino acids: CASTPFGGMLSSYNEQFF. Written as DNA, the CDR3 is TGTGCCAGCACCCCCTTCGGGGGCATGCTAAGTTCCTACAATGAGCAGTTCTTC.

J is TRBJ1-5 and V is TRBV28, with 7 positions matching TRBD1. J lost 0 bases, V lost 7 bases, and 18 bases had no gene match. The CDR3 covers 19 residues. Germline V lookup: CDR1 MDHEN, CDR2 SYDVKM. As DNA, the CDR3 is TGTGCCAGCACCCCCGACAGGGTAAGAGAGGGTTATAGCAATCAGCCCCAGCATTTT. Its translation: CASTPDRVREGYSNQPQHF.

The gene calls are TRBV7-8 and TRBJ2-2, with 7 bases lining up with TRBD1. CDR1 and CDR2 (germline): SGHVS, FQNEAQ. The CDR3 covers 17 residues. V was pared by 2 bases and J by 5 bases, with 11 bases of the junction left unmatched. CDR3 nucleotide sequence: TGTGCCAGCAGCTTAAGAGGAGACAGGGTTAAGACCGGGGAGCTGTTTTTT. Protein sequence: CASSLRGDRVKTGELFF.